The present TCR beta chain was sequenced within a study of T cells in narcolepsy. Study observations and caveats: Comparing one patient's CSF and blood CD4+ clonotypes highlighted HCRT- and TRIB2-specific autoreactive clonotypes. In some patient and control memory CD4+ samples, autoreactive clones were absent. Healthy controls reportedly lacked the autoreactive clonotypes serially found in patients' blood.

For this clone: Its cognate antigen is unknown.

Trimming removed 3 bases from V and 2 bases from J, with 12 bases in between. Germline assignment: CDR1 SGHDN and CDR2 FVKESK. CDR3 length: 15 amino acids. Sequencing was performed with immunoSEQ multiplex PCR; in TCRdb, only in-frame clones are kept and a portion is missing. The sample records 20,000 to 25,000 clones, about 92% being singletons. The rearrangement joins TRBV14 to TRBJ2-3; D may be TRBD1 or TRBD2 (5 bases each). Sequencing was carried out using CD45RA- memory CD4+ T cells from PBMCs. The sequence derives from a human donor with narcolepsy. CDR3 amino acids: CASSHRDPFTDTQYF. CDR3 nucleotides: TGTGCCAGCAGCCACCGGGACCCCTTCACAGATACGCAGTATTTT.